This T cell receptor beta chain was identified in a study of cytomegalovirus exposure and HLA in healthy donors. The study, taken as a whole, reports: Presence/absence analyses supposed approximately even sequencing depth among donors. A later analysis showed that HLA-associated TCR beta chains had undergone more clonal expansion than equally common others. The classifier was said to identify cytomegalovirus status with high specificity and sensitivity.

Looked up from germline, CDR1 is GTSNPN and CDR2 is SVGIG (reference sequence). Trimming cost V 4 bases and J 2 bases; bases outside gene matches: 8. CDR3 length: 14 residues. About this clone itself: Its target is unknown.

Primers for the PCR totalled 60 Vbeta and 13 Jbeta. Profiled with immunoSEQ multiplex PCR; TCRdb holds only in-frame clones, not every one. In the table there are under 120,000 clones, around two thirds of which are singletons. The genes are TRBV30 and TRBJ2-7; 7 bases agree with TRBD2. Sequences were obtained from PBMCs. The clonotype comes from a man aged 50 to 60 in good health and CMV-seropositive. The CDR3 nucleotides are TGTGCCTGGAATCCCGGACTAGGCACCTACGAGCAGTACTTC. It specifies CAWNPGLGTYEQYF. The full variable domain, in which reference TRBV30 and TRBJ2-7 provide the parts outside the CDR3, is SQTIHQWPATLVQPVGSPLSLECTVEGTSNPNLYWYRQAAGRGLQLLFYSVGIGQISSEVPQNLSASRPQDRQFILSSKKLLLSDSGFYLCAWNPGLGTYEQYFGPGTRLTVT.